Shown below are 30 T cell receptor beta chains from a single sample sequenced in a study of immune evolution from preneoplasia to lung adenocarcinoma. Sequenced by immunoSEQ multiplex PCR; TCRdb stores in-frame clones only, minus some. This sample carries 1,500 to 2,000 clones, over 75% of them seen once, and the ten largest clones take more than 2%. The sequenced material came from FFPE invasive lung adenocarcinoma tissue. Receptors originate from a person aged 45 to 60 with lung adenocarcinoma.

This chain joins TRBV11-2 and TRBJ2-1, with D possibly matching TRBD1 (6 bases). Trimming removed 0 bases from V and 7 bases from J, with 19 bases in between. There are 17 residues in the CDR3. Looked up from germline, CDR1 is SGHAT and CDR2 is FQNNGV. As DNA, the CDR3 is TGTGCCAGCAGCTTAGATTCCCCGGACAGCATTATTAATGAGCAGTTCTTC. This encodes CASSLDSPDSIINEQFF.

This rearrangement joins TRBV28 to TRBJ2-3; 8 nucleotides match TRBD2. This CDR3 contains 18 residues. Trimming cost V 7 bases and J 3 bases; bases outside gene matches: 18. Germline V lookup: CDR1 MDHEN, CDR2 SYDVKM. DNA for the CDR3: TGTGCCAGCATCGAACCGATTCGAAGGGGACTAGGAACAGATACGCAGTATTTT. Translation: CASIEPIRRGLGTDTQYF. The full variable domain, rest sourced from reference TRBV28 and TRBJ2-3, is DVKVTQSSRYLVKRTGEKVFLECVQDMDHENMFWYRQDPGLGLRLIYFSYDVKMKEKGDIPEGYSVSREKKERFSLILESASTNQTSMYLCASIEPIRRGLGTDTQYFGPGTRLTVL.

V is TRBV18 and J is TRBJ2-1; D possibly corresponds to TRBD2 (6 bases). Trimming cost V 3 bases and J 2 bases, with 14 bases left between them. Germline V gives CDR1 KGHSH, CDR2 LQKENI. The CDR3 has 16 amino acids. In nucleotides, the CDR3 is TGTGCCAGCTCACCCTCGGTTAGCGGACCCTACAATGAGCAGTTCTTC. Amino acid sequence: CASSPSVSGPYNEQFF.

The rearrangement uses TRBV7-9 and TRBJ2-1; D gene uncertain. V gave up 5 bases and J gave up 6 bases, with 8 bases separating them. The germline V gene has CDR1 SEHNR and CDR2 FQNEAQ (reference sequence). The CDR3 runs to 12 residues. CDR3 bases: TGTGCCAGCAGCGCAATTTCCAATGAGCAGTTCTTC. This encodes CASSAISNEQFF.

The chain combines TRBV7-3 with TRBJ2-7; D not resolved. V dropped 2 bases and J dropped 6 bases, with 11 bases sitting between them. This CDR3 comprises 13 residues. Germline lookup yields CDR1 SGHTA and CDR2 FQGTGA. The CDR3 loop reads CASSLGSSREQYF. CDR3 nucleotides: TGTGCCAGCAGCTTAGGGTCGAGCCGCGAGCAGTACTTC. Drawing the rest from reference TRBV7-3 and TRBJ2-7, the complete variable domain is GAGVSQTPSNKVTEKGKYVELRCDPISGHTALYWYRQSLGQGPEFLIYFQGTGAADDSGLPNDRFFAVRPEGSVSTLKIQRTERGDSAVYLCASSLGSSREQYFGPGTRLTVT.

V is TRBV28 and J is TRBJ1-2, with TRBD1 as a possible D gene (6 bases). V dropped 6 bases and J dropped 4 bases, with 18 bases sitting between them. This CDR3 is 15 amino acids long. CDR1 and CDR2 from the germline V gene are MDHEN and SYDVKM. The CDR3 region has the DNA TGTGCCAGCAGATATACAGGGTTTCGGGGCTATGGCTACACCTTC. Amino acids: CASRYTGFRGYGYTF.

This chain connects TRBV5-1 to TRBJ2-3; D is unclear. This CDR3 region has 13 residues. V was trimmed by 1 base and J by 2 bases, leaving 5 bases between them. CDR1 is SGHRS and CDR2 is YFSETQ in the germline V gene. The CDR3 DNA sequence: TGCGCCAGCAGCTTGCTTCCCACAGATACGCAGTATTTT. This translates into CASSLLPTDTQYF.

The chain joins TRBV2 to TRBJ2-3; D is ambiguous. Germline CDR1 SNHLY, CDR2 FYNNEI. The CDR3 consists of 16 residues. The ends were cut back, 0 bases at V and 0 bases at J, with 10 bases in the middle. This CDR3 reads CASSEAPSTSTDTQYF. The CDR3 nucleotides read TGTGCCAGCAGTGAAGCCCCCAGTACTAGCACAGATACGCAGTATTTT.

This chain joins TRBV2 and TRBJ2-3; 12 bases agree with TRBD2. Germline V gene sequence: CDR1 SNHLY, CDR2 FYNNEI. This CDR3 is built from 18 residues. Trimming removed 4 bases from V and 4 bases from J; junction bases left unmatched: 12. CDR3: CASSAGLAGSWGPDTQYF. CDR3 nucleotide sequence: TGTGCCAGCAGTGCAGGACTAGCGGGGTCCTGGGGTCCAGATACGCAGTATTTT.

This rearrangement joins TRBV5-5 to TRBJ2-5; 9 nucleotides agree with TRBD1. Trimming cost V 4 bases and J 2 bases; bases outside gene matches: 3. This CDR3 region has 14 residues. Germline V gene lookup returns CDR1 SGHKS and CDR2 YYEKEE (reference sequence). The CDR3 nucleotides are TGTGCCAGCAGCCTGGGACAGGGTCAAGAGACCCAGTACTTC. It codes for CASSLGQGQETQYF.

J is TRBJ2-5 and V is TRBV5-1; tentative D call: TRBD1 (6 bases). With 0 bases removed from V and 5 bases from J, the gap between germline ends came to 17 bases. CDR3 length: 16 amino acids. Germline loops: CDR1 SGHRS, CDR2 YFSETQ. CDR3 amino acids: CASSLGGQAMVETQYF. In DNA, the CDR3 is TGCGCCAGCAGCTTGGGGGGGCAGGCCATGGTGGAGACCCAGTACTTC.

The gene calls are TRBV28 and TRBJ1-2; TRBD1 matches 7 bases. J gave up 2 bases and V 6 bases, and 12 bases lay outside the gene matches. CDR3 length: 16 residues. Germline V gene lookup returns CDR1 MDHEN and CDR2 SYDVKM. Here the CDR3 reads CASSRDRDSLNYGYTF. The CDR3 DNA reads TGTGCCAGCAGCAGAGATCGGGACAGCTTAAACTATGGCTACACCTTC.

The rearrangement joins TRBV5-1 to TRBJ2-1; the match to TRBD2 covers 9 bases. Germline lookup yields CDR1 SGHRS and CDR2 YFSETQ. V shed 3 bases and J 4 bases; nucleotides not matched to a gene: 5. The CDR3 consists of 15 residues. The CDR3: CASSSTSGPYNEQFF. The CDR3 bases are TGCGCCAGCAGCTCCACTAGCGGGCCATACAATGAGCAGTTCTTC.

J is TRBJ1-2 and V is TRBV6-5, with a possible D match to TRBD1 (5 bases). Germline values: CDR1 MNHEY, CDR2 SVGAGI. The CDR3 runs 15 residues. The V end lost 0 bases, the J end lost 6 bases, and 14 bases lay between the germline ends. CDR3 amino acids: CASSYSDRRLNGYTF. The CDR3 DNA is TGTGCCAGCAGTTACTCTGACAGACGGTTAAATGGCTACACCTTC.

The chain joins TRBV29-1 to TRBJ2-7, with 8 bases aligning to TRBD1. The CDR3 has 13 amino acids. Germline V gene lookup returns CDR1 SQVTM and CDR2 ANQGSEA. Germline trimming cut 6 bases from V and 2 bases from J; bases unmatched to any gene: 6. As DNA, the CDR3 is TGCAGCGTCACCGGACAGGGTCCCTACGAGCAGTACTTC. As protein: CSVTGQGPYEQYF.

The chain carries TRBV4-1 and TRBJ2-7; maybe TRBD2 (5 bases). Germline values: CDR1 MGHRA, CDR2 YSYEKL. The CDR3 totals 15 residues. Trimming shortened V by 4 bases and J by 6 bases, and 19 bases separated the two germline ends. The CDR3 protein is CASSPEEDPRTEQYF. CDR3 in DNA: TGCGCCAGCAGCCCGGAGGAGGACCCAAGAACCGAGCAGTACTTC.

The chain couples TRBV28 to TRBJ2-5; D gene ambiguous. The ends were cut back, 5 bases at V and 9 bases at J, with 19 bases in the middle. Per germline, CDR1 MDHEN and CDR2 SYDVKM. CDR3 length: 14 amino acids. In DNA form, the CDR3 reads TGTGCCAGCAGTCGACCGGGCCACGTTCTGGCCCAGTACTTC. This codes for CASSRPGHVLAQYF.

The CDR3 nucleotides are TGTGCCAGCAGTCTCTACTCCTACGAGCAGTACTTC. It yields the protein CASSLYSYEQYF. V gene TRBV27 combines with J gene TRBJ2-7; D call uncertain. With 5 bases removed from V and 0 bases from J, the gap between germline ends came to 5 bases. CDR1 is MNHEY, CDR2 SMNVEV, per germline (reference sequence). CDR3 size: 12 residues.

The J gene is TRBJ1-1, the V gene TRBV6-4, with no clear D. The CDR3 has 13 amino acids. Germline V lookup: CDR1 MRHNA, CDR2 SNTAGT. The germline V and J ends were trimmed by 2 bases and 0 bases, with 4 bases remaining between them. CDR3 sequence: CASSDKLNTEAFF. CDR3 DNA: TGTGCCAGCAGTGACAAGCTGAACACTGAAGCTTTCTTT.

In this sample, this clone turned up a few times. The chain has TRBV4-3 and TRBJ2-2; perhaps D is TRBD1 or TRBD2 (6 bases each). V lost 0 bases and J 6 bases, leaving 11 bases between the germline ends. The CDR3 runs 15 residues. The germline V gene has CDR1 LGHNA and CDR2 YSLEER. CDR3 region: CASSQDLRGAGELFF. The DNA of the CDR3 is TGCGCCAGCAGCCAAGATCTTAGGGGGGCCGGGGAGCTGTTTTTT.

This chain links TRBV9 with TRBJ2-3; no reliable D call. Germline V gene sequence: CDR1 SGDLS, CDR2 YYNGEE. Trimming took off 4 bases at V and 6 bases at J, with 12 bases between the two ends. The CDR3 is 13 residues long. As DNA, the CDR3 is TGTGCCAGCAGCTATGGAGTGGCGGATACGCAGTATTTT. Translated: CASSYGVADTQYF.

The table lists this clone with a count of one. V gene TRBV2 combines with J gene TRBJ2-5, with D possibly matching TRBD2 (6 bases). V was cut by 7 bases and J by 7 bases, with 13 bases left in between. Germline CDR1 and CDR2: SNHLY and FYNNEI. The CDR3 has 12 amino acids. CDR3 residues: CASIGLGGTQYF. The CDR3 coding sequence is TGTGCCAGCATTGGTCTGGGGGGGACCCAGTACTTC.

This clone has a handful of counts. The gene calls are TRBV19 and TRBJ1-2; possible D gene TRBD1, 6 bases. The CDR3 spans 13 residues. V lost 4 bases and J 2 bases, leaving 8 bases between the germline ends. Germline V gene sequence: CDR1 LNHDA, CDR2 SQIVND (reference sequence). CDR3 residues: CASSKTGNYGYTF. CDR3 DNA sequence: TGTGCCAGTAGTAAAACAGGGAACTATGGCTACACCTTC.

The chain links TRBV6-1 to TRBJ2-7; D remains unclear. The germline V and J ends were trimmed by 3 bases and 6 bases, with 3 bases remaining between them. Germline CDR1 MNHNS, CDR2 SASEGT. The CDR3 is made up of 10 amino acids. Here the CDR3 DNA reads TGTGCCAGCAGTGAGGGCGAGCAGTACTTC. Its protein product is CASSEGEQYF.

The genes are TRBV10-1 and TRBJ2-1, with 7 bases aligning to TRBD1. The length of the CDR3 is 16 residues. Germline CDR1 WNHNN, CDR2 SYGVQD (reference sequence). The V gene end was trimmed by 4 bases and the J gene end by 0 bases; junction bases not matched to a gene: 6. In nucleotides, the CDR3 is TGCGCCAGCAGTGCCTCACAGGGGAGCTCCTACAATGAGCAGTTCTTC. It encodes CASSASQGSSYNEQFF.

The V call is TRBV27, the J call TRBJ2-3; 14 bases fit TRBD2. This CDR3 region has 17 residues. The V segment lost 4 bases and the J segment 3 bases; nucleotides outside the gene matches: 6. The germline gives CDR1 MNHEY, CDR2 SMNVEV (reference sequence). Written as DNA, the CDR3 is TGTGCCAGCAGTTCCCGACTAGCGGGGGGGATAACAGATACGCAGTATTTT. It codes for CASSSRLAGGITDTQYF.

The V call is TRBV5-1, the J call TRBJ2-7; TRBD2 is a possible D gene (5 bases). This CDR3 comprises 16 residues. Trimming took 1 base from V and 6 from J, leaving 20 bases between them. Germline lookup yields CDR1 SGHRS and CDR2 YFSETQ. In nucleotides, the CDR3 is TGCGCCAGCAGCTTGTTCTTAGGAGGATTACAAGGCGAGCAGTACTTC. It is translated as CASSLFLGGLQGEQYF.

V gene TRBV2 combines with J gene TRBJ2-3; 9 nucleotides align to TRBD2. Germline V lookup: CDR1 SNHLY, CDR2 FYNNEI. There are 16 residues in the CDR3. V dropped 2 bases and J dropped 2; count of bases not matched to a gene: 5. CDR3 residues: CASSERAGGTTDTQYF. CDR3 in DNA: TGTGCCAGCAGTGAAAGGGCGGGGGGGACCACAGATACGCAGTATTTT.

The gene calls are TRBV28 and TRBJ1-5, with a tentative D call TRBD1 (5 bases). Trimming removed 5 bases at V and 7 bases at J, with 15 bases between. The germline gives CDR1 MDHEN, CDR2 SYDVKM. The CDR3 runs to 14 residues. This CDR3 reads CASSPLGEGQPQHF. Here the CDR3 DNA reads TGTGCCAGCAGTCCACTGGGTGAGGGGCAGCCCCAGCATTTT.

The genes are TRBV18 and TRBJ2-7; possible D gene TRBD1, 6 bases. Germline values: CDR1 KGHSH, CDR2 LQKENI. The V end was cut by 3 bases, the J end by 3 bases, with 12 bases between. This CDR3 has 14 amino acids. CDR3 bases: TGTGCCAGCTCACCGACCCGGGACAACTACGAGCAGTACTTC. Translation: CASSPTRDNYEQYF.